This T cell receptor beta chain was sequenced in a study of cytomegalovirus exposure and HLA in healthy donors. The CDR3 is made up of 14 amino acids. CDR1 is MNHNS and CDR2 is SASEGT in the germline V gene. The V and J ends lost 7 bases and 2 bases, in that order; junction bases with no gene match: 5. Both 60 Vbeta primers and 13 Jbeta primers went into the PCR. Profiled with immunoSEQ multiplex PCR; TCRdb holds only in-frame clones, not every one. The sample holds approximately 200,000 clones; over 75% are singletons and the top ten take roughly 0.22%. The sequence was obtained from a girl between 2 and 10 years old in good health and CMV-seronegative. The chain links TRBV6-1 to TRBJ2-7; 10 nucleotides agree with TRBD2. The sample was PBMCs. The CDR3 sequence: CASTSLAGAYEQYF. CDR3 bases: TGTGCCAGCACCTCTCTAGCGGGAGCCTACGAGCAGTACTTC.